This T cell receptor beta chain is from a study of CD8 T cells in ankylosing spondylitis. Study-level results: Blood from ankylosing spondylitis patients appeared to carry a characteristic roughly 8-variant TCR beta motif.

Of note for this clonotype: Its antigen remains unidentified.

Germline-derived CDR1 and CDR2 are SGHVS and FQNEAQ. CDR3 length: 12 residues. Trimming took off 1 base at V and 10 bases at J, with 10 bases between the two ends. TCRdb reprocessed the 5' RACE reads with MiXCR, giving one entry per CDR3 protein. Of approximately 250,000 distinct CDR3 sequences detected, approximately 8.4% appear once; the ten largest clones hold approximately 5%. The TCR originated in a female donor with ankylosing spondylitis or in good health (not recorded which). Sequenced: blood, either unsorted or a sorted T cell fraction (not recorded which). The rearrangement uses TRBV7-8 and TRBJ1-2; maybe TRBD1 (5 bases). This chain's CDR3 is CASSLGGRLYTF. In nucleotides, the CDR3 is TGTGCCAGCAGCTTAGGGGGCCGTCTCTACACCTTC.